This entry concerns a single T cell receptor beta chain. Other DNA sequences within the sample encode an identical CDR3. The data stem from a study of shared clonotypes between healthy human individuals. The table came from immunoSEQ multiplex PCR; TCRdb's copy has only in-frame clones and leaves some out. Of approximately 350,000 clones in the sample, 96% are singletons; the top ten hold less than 0.35%. The clonotype originates from a man aged 25-40 years in good health. Sequencing was performed on memory CD8+ T cells sorted from blood. This sample's subset: CD45RO+ cells pooled with CCR7-negative TemRA cells.

Here the CDR3 reads CASSLGQKETQYF. The CDR3 DNA is TGTGCCAGCAGCTTAGGACAAAAAGAGACCCAGTACTTC. The genes are TRBV11-2 and TRBJ2-5, with D uncertain. Deletions cut 1 base from V and 3 bases from J, with 6 bases between. The CDR3 sequence is 13 residues long. Germline-derived CDR1 and CDR2 are SGHAT and FQNNGV.